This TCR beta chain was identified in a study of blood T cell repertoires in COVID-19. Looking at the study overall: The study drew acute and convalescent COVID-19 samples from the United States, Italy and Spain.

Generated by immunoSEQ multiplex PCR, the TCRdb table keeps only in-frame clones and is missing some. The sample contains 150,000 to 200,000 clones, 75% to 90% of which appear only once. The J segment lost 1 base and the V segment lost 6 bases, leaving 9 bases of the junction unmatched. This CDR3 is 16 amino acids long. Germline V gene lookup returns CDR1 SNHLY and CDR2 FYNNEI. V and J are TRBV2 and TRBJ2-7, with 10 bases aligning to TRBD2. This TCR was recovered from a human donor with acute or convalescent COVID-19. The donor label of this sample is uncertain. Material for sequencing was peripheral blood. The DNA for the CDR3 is TGTGCCAGCAGGAACCCGAGCGGGGGGGAATCCTACGAGCAGTACTTC. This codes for CASRNPSGGESYEQYF.